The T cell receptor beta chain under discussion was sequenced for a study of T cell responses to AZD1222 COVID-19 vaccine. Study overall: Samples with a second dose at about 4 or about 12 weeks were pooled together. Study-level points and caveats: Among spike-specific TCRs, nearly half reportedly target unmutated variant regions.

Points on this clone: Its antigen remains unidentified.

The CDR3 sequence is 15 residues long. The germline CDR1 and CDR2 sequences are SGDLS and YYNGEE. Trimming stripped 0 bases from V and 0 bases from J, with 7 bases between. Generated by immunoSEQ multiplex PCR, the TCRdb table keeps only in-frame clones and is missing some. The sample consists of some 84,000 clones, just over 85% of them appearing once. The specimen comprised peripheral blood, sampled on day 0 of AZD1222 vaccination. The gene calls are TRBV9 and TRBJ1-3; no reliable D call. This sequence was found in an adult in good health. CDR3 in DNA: TGTGCCAGCAGCGTAGGGGCCGGCTCTGGAAACACCATATATTTT. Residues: CASSVGAGSGNTIYF. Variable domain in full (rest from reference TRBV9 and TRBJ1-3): DSGVTQTPKHLITATGQRVTLRCSPRSGDLSVYWYQQSLDQGLQFLIQYYNGEERAKGNILERFSAQQFPDLHSELNLSSLELGDSALYFCASSVGAGSGNTIYFGEGSWLTVV.